The clone carrying this T cell receptor (beta chain) was recorded at least ten times. No antigen is known for it. The data belong to a study of neurological immune-mediated disorders. Study results and caveats: The most TCR clonal expansion was seen in HTLV-1-associated myelopathy, and the least was seen in multiple sclerosis, which fell below healthy controls. Among 34 multiple sclerosis patients, phylogenetic grouping put the repertoires of 18 into a single related-CDR3 cluster, a possible signature.

Over 190 million TCR-beta sequences (from 15-18 subjects) were yielded by each sequencing run. TCRdb fed the 5' RACE reads into MiXCR, producing one record per CDR3 protein. Found here are roughly 100,000 distinct CDR3 sequences, around 3.3% of them singletons; the top ten hold around 5.5%. The CDR3 length is 13 residues. From germline, CDR1 is SGHVS and CDR2 FNYEAQ. Trimming took off 5 bases at V and 9 bases at J, with 15 bases between the two ends. Specimen: PBMCs. The rearrangement joins TRBV7-6 to TRBJ2-3; a weak D match, TRBD1 (6 bases). This receptor was identified in a woman under 30 with multiple sclerosis. The CDR3 DNA sequence: TGTGCCAGCAGCCCAGGGGAGTCGTACACGCAGTATTTT. Translating gives CASSPGESYTQYF.